These 3 T cell receptor beta chains share one sample of origin, sequenced in a study of tumor-infiltrating lymphocytes in primary liver carcinoma. TCR beta cDNA came from approximately 490 ng total RNA, primed with a constant-region primer. ARM-PCR was slightly modified, and three nested multiplex PCR rounds with it gave rise to the TCR beta libraries. Primers for the first two PCR rounds were TRBV1-TRBV30 forward primers and a C-beta reverse primer (about 11 cycles per round). TCRdb recomputed calls from the multiplex PCR reads with MiXCR, one row per CDR3 protein. The repertoire consists of roughly 330,000 distinct CDR3 sequences, with less than 70% occurring once and the leading ten covering approximately 5.9%. For blood RNA, unsorted whole blood served as the source, and germline DNA was extracted too. The sequencing input was peripheral blood. Source of these receptors: a man aged 35-49 years with primary liver carcinoma and hepatitis B virus infection.

This clonotype was seen once. The chain joins TRBV11-3 to TRBJ2-1; 7 bases align to TRBD2. The ends lost 4 bases at V and 4 bases at J; junction bases unmatched: 10. The CDR3 runs 16 residues. From germline, CDR1 is SGHNT and CDR2 YENEEA. The CDR3 DNA is TGTGCCAGCAGCTGGGGGGGGAGCAGAATTTACAATGAGCAGTTCTTC. Translating gives CASSWGGSRIYNEQFF.

This clonotype was recorded at least ten times. The rearrangement links TRBV6-4 to TRBJ2-1; tentatively, D is TRBD2 (6 bases). The CDR3 totals 13 residues. Trimming left V 2 bases short and J 5 bases short, with 7 bases between. In germline, CDR1 is MRHNA, CDR2 SNTAGT. The chain's CDR3 is CASSDAGHNEQFF. CDR3 bases: TGTGCCAGCAGTGACGCGGGGCACAATGAGCAGTTCTTC.

The chain links TRBV6-6 to TRBJ2-7; 7 bases align to TRBD2. The germline CDR1 and CDR2 sequences are MNHNY and SVGAGI (reference sequence). The CDR3 runs 14 residues. Unmatched junction bases numbered 11, after V lost 4 bases and J lost 8 bases. The CDR3, as DNA: TGTGCCAGCAGTTCCCGGGGGGTTTACCACAAGCAGTACTTC. This sequence encodes CASSSRGVYHKQYF.